Listed here are 23 T cell receptor beta chains from one sample, sequenced in a study of CXCR3-negative and CXCR3-positive naive CD8 T cells. Study-wide findings and caveats: CXCR3-positive naive cells carried more hydrophobic TRB CDR3s than CXCR3-negative naive cells did.

These TCRs' antigens remain unknown. Carrying UMI labels, the TRB cDNA libraries were prepared through 5' RACE. Reprocessing the 5' RACE reads, TCRdb reports a single entry for every CDR3 protein and omits DNA. The sample's table shows roughly 130,000 distinct CDR3 sequences. Material for sequencing was naive CXCR3+ CD8+ T cells from blood. This sample's subset: CD45RO-CCR7+CD27+CD95- naive CD8+ T cells expressing CXCR3 (TNR3+). The receptor source for this set is a human donor in good health. Some clones in this sample may be carry-over from other donors' samples.

V is TRBV4-3 and J is TRBJ1-1. CDR3 length: 14 amino acids. Germline CDR1 and CDR2: LGHNA and YSLEER. CDR3: CASRDRSMNTEAFF.

The chain couples TRBV11-2 to TRBJ2-5; the TCRdb D gene call, TRBD1, has no DNA to confirm it. The germline gives CDR1 SGHAT, CDR2 FQNNGV. CDR3 length equals 14 residues. Here the CDR3 reads CASSLTFAGETQYF.

V is TRBV7-2 and J is TRBJ2-3; TCRdb gives TRBD2 as the D gene, but with no DNA this cannot be confirmed. There are 17 residues in the CDR3. Germline lookup yields CDR1 SGHTA and CDR2 FQGNSA. The CDR3 loop reads CASSRSGGGVGTDTQYF.

This rearrangement joins TRBV7-3 to TRBJ2-6; the TCRdb call, TRBD1, lacks DNA for checking. Germline V lookup: CDR1 SGHTA, CDR2 FQGTGA. The CDR3 runs to 19 residues. CDR3 sequence: CASSLIPTGGSSGANVLTF.

The V call is TRBV11-3, the J call TRBJ2-2; TCRdb's assignment of TRBD1 cannot be checked, as there is no DNA. The CDR3 is 16 amino acids. CDR1 SGHNT and CDR2 YENEEA come from the germline V gene. This CDR3 reads CASSLYLAGDTGELFF.

The rearrangement uses TRBV9 and TRBJ2-1; with no DNA, the TCRdb D assignment of TRBD1 cannot be verified. CDR1 SGDLS and CDR2 YYNGEE come from the germline V gene. The CDR3 runs to 15 residues. The CDR3 region is CASSPDRGHYNEQFF.

The chain carries TRBV21-1 and TRBJ2-1. TRBV21-1 is classified as a pseudogene. The CDR3 runs 14 residues. The CDR3 is CASSTKGPYNEQFF.

The J gene is TRBJ2-3, the V gene TRBV4-1; TCRdb names TRBD2, which stays unverified in the absence of DNA. Germline V gene sequence: CDR1 MGHRA, CDR2 YSYEKL. The length of the CDR3 is 17 residues. CDR3 sequence: CASSQDFGLGLTDTQYF.

The chain carries TRBV4-1 and TRBJ1-1; TCRdb picks TRBD1, but there is no DNA to check that call. CDR1 MGHRA and CDR2 YSYEKL come from the germline V gene. The CDR3 sequence is 14 residues long. CDR3: CASSQPGGGTEAFF.

This CDR3 reads CASSFSSADSFYGYTF. The chain couples TRBV28 to TRBJ1-2; as DNA is missing, the TRBD1 call by TCRdb cannot be tested. Germline V gene lookup returns CDR1 MDHEN and CDR2 SYDVKM. The CDR3 runs to 16 residues.

The chain recombines TRBV3-1 with TRBJ1-1; TCRdb's D call, TRBD1, is unchecked because there is no DNA. Germline V gene data show CDR1 as LGHDT and CDR2 as YNNKEL (reference sequence). The CDR3 length is 13 residues. CDR3 residues: CASSQDGGSEAFF.

The gene calls are TRBV6-6 and TRBJ2-7; absent DNA, TCRdb's TRBD2 call cannot be checked. The CDR3 loop spans 15 amino acids. Germline V lookup: CDR1 MNHNY, CDR2 SVGAGI (reference sequence). CDR3 residues: CASMPSPRLPDEQYF.

The chain couples TRBV6-6 to TRBJ1-5; checking the TCRdb D call of TRBD1 is not possible without DNA. The CDR3 runs to 17 residues. In germline, CDR1 is MNHNY, CDR2 SVGAGI (reference sequence). CDR3 in amino acids: CASMAGRGAWSNQPQHF.

V is TRBV20-1 and J is TRBJ2-7; TCRdb's assignment of TRBD2 cannot be checked, as there is no DNA. Looked up from germline, CDR1 is DFQATT and CDR2 is SNEGSKA (reference sequence). The CDR3 runs 15 residues. CDR3 in amino acids: CSARLGGPLPLEQYF.

The gene calls are TRBV4-3 and TRBJ2-2; TCRdb picks TRBD1, but there is no DNA to check that call. The CDR3 covers 14 residues. Germline CDR1 reads LGHNA; CDR2 reads YSLEER. The CDR3 sequence: CASSQDPGSGELFF.

The CDR3 loop is CASSLTGQPNYGYTF. The chain is built from TRBV4-1 and TRBJ1-2; TCRdb indicates TRBD1, and absent DNA this call remains unverified. The CDR3 length is 15 residues. The V gene's germline CDR1 is MGHRA and CDR2 YSYEKL.

CDR3 residues: CASSSTGETEAFF. The chain has TRBV18 and TRBJ1-1; TCRdb returns TRBD1, unconfirmable since there is no DNA. From germline, CDR1 is KGHSH and CDR2 LQKENI. The CDR3 runs 13 residues.

Here the CDR3 reads CASSVADRAGPDTF. J is TRBJ1-2 and V is TRBV9; checking the TCRdb D call of TRBD1 is not possible without DNA. This CDR3 comprises 14 residues. Germline V CDR1 and CDR2: SGDLS, YYNGEE.

The rearrangement links TRBV7-6 to TRBJ1-6; TCRdb indicates TRBD1, and absent DNA this call remains unverified. This CDR3 spans 15 amino acids. From germline, CDR1 is SGHVS and CDR2 FNYEAQ. The CDR3 reads CASSLETGVNSPLHF.

This sequence joins TRBV5-5 and TRBJ2-1; with no DNA, the TCRdb D assignment of TRBD2 cannot be verified. Germline V CDR1 and CDR2: SGHKS, YYEKEE (reference sequence). The CDR3 runs to 15 residues. CDR3 sequence reads: CASSLAGETSNEQFF.

The J gene is TRBJ2-5, the V gene TRBV5-1; TCRdb selects TRBD2, and the lack of DNA leaves this call unchecked. Germline lookup yields CDR1 SGHRS and CDR2 YFSETQ. This CDR3 has 13 amino acids. The CDR3 is CASSWETSGAVYF.

The chain has TRBV6-6 and TRBJ1-2. Germline lookup yields CDR1 MNHNY and CDR2 SVGAGI (reference sequence). The CDR3 extends over 16 amino acids. CDR3 loop: CASSYSPPAGGYGYTF.

The genes are TRBV7-9 and TRBJ2-3. This CDR3 has 17 amino acids. From germline, CDR1 is SEHNR and CDR2 FQNEAQ (reference sequence). This CDR3 is CASSLGLEGPSTDTQYF.